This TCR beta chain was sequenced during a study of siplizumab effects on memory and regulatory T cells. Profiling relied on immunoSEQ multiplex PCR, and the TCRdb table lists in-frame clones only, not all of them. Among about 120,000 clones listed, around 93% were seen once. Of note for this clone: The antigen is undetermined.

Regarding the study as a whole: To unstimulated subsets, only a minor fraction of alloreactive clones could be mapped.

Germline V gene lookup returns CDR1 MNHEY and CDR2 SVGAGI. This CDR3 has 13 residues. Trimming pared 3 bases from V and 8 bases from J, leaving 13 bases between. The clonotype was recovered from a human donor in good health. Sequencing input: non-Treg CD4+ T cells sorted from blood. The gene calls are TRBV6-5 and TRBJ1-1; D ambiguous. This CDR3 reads CASSYFVETEAFF. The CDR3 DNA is TGTGCCAGCAGTTATTTCGTGGAGACCGAAGCTTTCTTT.